The rows below give T cell receptor beta chains drawn from one sample of a study of T cell responses to AZD1222 COVID-19 vaccine. Using immunoSEQ multiplex PCR, the repertoire was profiled, and TCRdb retains in-frame clones only, with some absent. Of roughly 120,000 clones listed, about 85% were seen once; the top ten hold over 5.5%. The sequences come from peripheral blood, collected on day 0 of AZD1222 vaccination. These receptors came from an adult in good health. CDR3s include the opening cysteine and the closing phenylalanine or tryptophan. A D gene is named only where the DNA matches it firmly. Part of the rows lack a size; the others show once, few, many or a class for expanded clones.

clone_size	v_call	j_call	d_call	cdr3_length	cdr3_nt	cdr3_aa
NA	TRBV18	TRBJ1-3	NA	17	TGTGCCAGCTCACCTAAATCGGCCGGCCTCTCTGGAAACACCATATATTTT	CASSPKSAGLSGNTIYF
few	TRBV19	TRBJ1-4	NA	13	TGTGCCAGTAGTATGTTACGGGCTGAAAAACTGTTTTTT	CASSMLRAEKLFF
NA	TRBV5-6	TRBJ2-1	TRBD2	16	TGTGCCAGCAGCTTGGTCCCCGGGCGGGGGTCGAATGAGCAGTTCTTC	CASSLVPGRGSNEQFF
NA	TRBV5-6	TRBJ1-1	NA	14	TGTGCCAGCAGCTTAGCGGGCCGAAGGACTGAAGCTTTCTTT	CASSLAGRRTEAFF
NA	TRBV28	TRBJ1-3	TRBD1	15	TGTGCCAGCAGTGCAAACAGGGGACTCGGAAACACCATATATTTT	CASSANRGLGNTIYF
NA	TRBV27	TRBJ1-6	NA	13	TGTGCCAGCGGCTTCTTTTCGGTGTCACCCCTCCACTTT	CASGFFSVSPLHF
NA	TRBV2	TRBJ1-2	NA	11	TGTGCCAGCACCACAGGTGGAGGCTACACCTTC	CASTTGGGYTF
NA	TRBV18	TRBJ2-7	NA	14	TGTGCCAGCTCACATCGGGACGGAGCCTACGAGCAGTACTTC	CASSHRDGAYEQYF
NA	TRBV29-1	TRBJ1-1	NA	17	TGCAGCGTTCGGTCTCGTCTAGGCGGAAACATGAACACTGAAGCTTTCTTT	CSVRSRLGGNMNTEAFF
once	TRBV6-5	TRBJ1-5	NA	13	TGTGCCGCCAGGGTTAGTTCGAATCAGCCCCAGCATTTT	CAARVSSNQPQHF
NA	TRBV18	TRBJ1-2	NA	11	TGTGCCAGCTCACAAGGAGGCGGCTACACCTTC	CASSQGGGYTF
NA	TRBV18	TRBJ1-1	TRBD1	13	TGTGCCAGCTCCCCTCAGGGGGCGAGTCAAGCTTTCTTT	CASSPQGASQAFF
NA	TRBV11-3	TRBJ2-7	TRBD1	15	TGTGCCAGCAGCTCCCGGGACAGGGGGGCCTTCGAGCAGTACTTC	CASSSRDRGAFEQYF
NA	TRBV3-1/TRBV3-2	TRBJ1-1	NA	15	TGTGCCAGCAGCCCTACCCGACCGCCCCGGGTTGAAGCTTTCTTT	CASSPTRPPRVEAFF
once	TRBV6-4	TRBJ2-7	NA	14	TGTGCCAGCAGTGACCTGGGGCCCGACCAGGAGCAGTACTTC	CASSDLGPDQEQYF
NA	TRBV6-4	TRBJ2-1	NA	14	TGTGCCAGCAGTGAAGGAGGGAGCTACAATGAGCAGTTCTTC	CASSEGGSYNEQFF
NA	TRBV19	TRBJ1-1	NA	15	TGTGCCAGTAGTAGAGGGGCGAATATTAACACTGAAGCTTTCTTT	CASSRGANINTEAFF
NA	TRBV7-9	TRBJ1-2	NA	13	TGTGCCAGCAGCCCCGAGTTGGAACGGGGCTACACCTTC	CASSPELERGYTF
NA	TRBV6-1	TRBJ2-7	TRBD2	14	TGTGCCAGCAGCGGGACTAGCCTCCTCTACGAGCAGTACTTC	CASSGTSLLYEQYF
NA	TRBV27	TRBJ1-5	NA	15	TGTGCTTGGACCCGTCTCCCCAGGCCCTTTAGGCCCCAGCATTTT	CAWTRLPRPFRPQHF
few	TRBV3-1/TRBV3-2	TRBJ1-3	NA	17	TGTGCCAGCAGCCAAGCAGCCCCAGCGAAATCTGGAAACACCATATATTTT	CASSQAAPAKSGNTIYF
once	TRBV28	TRBJ1-3	NA	11	TGTGCTGGGGTTCTTGGGAACACCATATATTTT	CAGVLGNTIYF
NA	TRBV27	TRBJ2-7	TRBD2	18	TGTGCCAGCAGAAACATGGGACTAGCGGGGCAGCCTGACTACGAGCAGTACTTC	CASRNMGLAGQPDYEQYF
NA	TRBV11-1	TRBJ2-1	TRBD2	16	TGTGCCAGCAGCCGCAACCGAGCGGGGGGGCGGGGTGAGCAGTTCTTC	CASSRNRAGGRGEQFF
NA	TRBV6-2/TRBV6-3	TRBJ2-7	TRBD1	14	TGTGCCAGCAGTTACCCTAACAGGGGCTACGAGCAGTACTTC	CASSYPNRGYEQYF
NA	TRBV27	TRBJ2-7	NA	12	TGTGCCAGCAGTTTCGGGTTCGGCGAGCAGTACTTC	CASSFGFGEQYF
NA	TRBV18	TRBJ1-1	NA	15	TGTGCCAGCTCACCACGGGTAGAGTTGAACACTGAAGCTTTCTTT	CASSPRVELNTEAFF
NA	TRBV6-2/TRBV6-3	TRBJ2-2	TRBD2	17	TGTGCCAGCAGTACTAGCGGGGGTATTCCAGGGACCGGGGAGCTGTTTTTT	CASSTSGGIPGTGELFF
NA	TRBV6-5	TRBJ2-1	TRBD2	15	TGTGCCAGCAGCCATCTAGCGGGCCCAACCGACGAGCAGTTCTTC	CASSHLAGPTDEQFF
NA	TRBV10-2	TRBJ1-5	NA	15	TGCGCCAGCAGTGAAGACAGGTCCAGCTATCAGCCCCAGCATTTT	CASSEDRSSYQPQHF
NA	TRBV21-1	TRBJ1-1	NA	18	TGTGCCAGCAGCAAAGCACTCCCCCGGCGGACAGCCAACACTGAAGCTTTCTTT	CASSKALPRRTANTEAFF
NA	TRBV15	TRBJ1-1	NA	14	TGTGCCACCAGCAGAGAGGCGACCAATGTATATGCTTTCTTT	CATSREATNVYAFF
few	TRBV5-1	TRBJ1-3	NA	16	TGCGCCAGCAGGCACTCGACAGCCAGCTCTGGAAACACCATATATTTT	CASRHSTASSGNTIYF
NA	TRBV19	TRBJ2-1	TRBD1	17	TGTGCCAGTAGTCTTGGGACAGGGCACCGCTCCTACAATGAGCAGTTCTTC	CASSLGTGHRSYNEQFF
NA	TRBV28	TRBJ1-5	NA	14	TGTGCCAGCAGTTTTTTAGCGCGCTGGGAGCCCCAGCATTTT	CASSFLARWEPQHF
NA	TRBV18	TRBJ1-2	NA	12	TGTGCCAGCCGTGGACAGCCATCCGGCTACACCTTC	CASRGQPSGYTF
NA	TRBV5-6	TRBJ1-2	NA	14	TGTGCCAGCAGCCCCCCGTCCCGGGGGTATGGCTACACCTTC	CASSPPSRGYGYTF
NA	TRBV5-5	TRBJ1-2	TRBD1	16	TGTGCCAGCAGCTTTGAAGACAGGGCCGGAAGTGGTGGCTACACCTTC	CASSFEDRAGSGGYTF
many	TRBV20-1	TRBJ1-2	NA	11	TGCAGTGCTAGCCCCGGTGTCGGCTACACCTTC	CSASPGVGYTF
many	TRBV27	TRBJ2-1	NA	16	TGTGCCAGCAGTCCGGCGACGGTTGGGCCTCTCAATGAGCAGTTCTTC	CASSPATVGPLNEQFF
NA	TRBV5-5	TRBJ2-2	NA	13	TGTGCCAGCAGCACCCATCACACCGGGGAGCTGTTTTTT	CASSTHHTGELFF
NA	TRBV28	TRBJ2-7	TRBD2	15	TGTGCCAGCAGTACCCGCTTTAGCGGGTCCTACGAGCAGTACTTC	CASSTRFSGSYEQYF
NA	TRBV2	TRBJ2-7	NA	13	TGTGCCAGCAGTGAATCCCCGCGCTACGAGCAGTACTTC	CASSESPRYEQYF
NA	TRBV5-4	TRBJ2-1	TRBD2	12	TGTGCCAGCCTGACTAGCGGGGGCCAACAGTTCTTC	CASLTSGGQQFF
NA	TRBV18	TRBJ2-5	TRBD2	15	TGTGCCAGCTCCCCCGAAAGCGGGATCCAAGAGACCCAGTACTTC	CASSPESGIQETQYF
NA	TRBV30	TRBJ2-6	NA	11	TGTGCCTGGAGCGGGACTCACGTCCTGACTTTC	CAWSGTHVLTF
NA	TRBV6-1	TRBJ2-5	NA	17	TGTGCCAGCAGTGAAGCGCGGCAAAGCGTTACCCAAGAGACCCAGTACTTC	CASSEARQSVTQETQYF
few	TRBV4-1	TRBJ2-7	NA	13	TGCGCCAGCAGCCAAGATCACTTCTACGAGCAGTACTTC	CASSQDHFYEQYF
NA	TRBV27	TRBJ1-5	NA	14	TGTGCCAGCAGCCCACCATGGGGGAATCAGCCCCAGCATTTT	CASSPPWGNQPQHF
NA	TRBV19	TRBJ2-5	TRBD1	14	TGTGCCAGTAGTACCACAGGGGGTTGGGAGACCCAGTACTTC	CASSTTGGWETQYF
NA	TRBV4-3	TRBJ1-1	NA	15	TGCGCCAGCAGCCAAGAGGCCCGAATGAACACTGAAGCTTTCTTT	CASSQEARMNTEAFF
NA	TRBV6-1	TRBJ1-1	NA	13	TGTGCCAGCAGTGAAGTCAAGGGAACTGAAGCTTTCTTT	CASSEVKGTEAFF
NA	TRBV6-4	TRBJ2-3	TRBD1	15	TGTGCCAGCAGTGACTCGTCAGGGGGCGGGAATACGCAGTATTTT	CASSDSSGGGNTQYF
once	TRBV7-9	TRBJ1-1	NA	15	TGTGCCAGCAGCTTAGAAGGGGTTCCAGGAACTGAAGCTTTCTTT	CASSLEGVPGTEAFF
NA	TRBV7-2	TRBJ1-1	NA	13	TGTGCCAGCAGCTTCCAGGGTGTCCCTGAAGCTTTCTTT	CASSFQGVPEAFF
NA	TRBV7-2	TRBJ2-2	NA	13	TGTGCCAGCAGCCGTCAATCGGTCGGGGAGCTGTTTTTT	CASSRQSVGELFF
NA	TRBV7-2	TRBJ2-5	NA	11	TGTGCCAGCAGCCCCTCCGAGGCCCAGTACTTC	CASSPSEAQYF
NA	TRBV12-3/TRBV12-4	TRBJ2-1	NA	11	TGTGCCAGCAGTTTCTCGGGACGGCAGTTCTTC	CASSFSGRQFF
once	TRBV19	TRBJ2-7	NA	16	TGTGCCAGTAGTATTGATCAGGGTAGCAGCTCCTACGAGCAGTACTTC	CASSIDQGSSSYEQYF
NA	TRBV19	TRBJ1-5	NA	13	TGTGCCAGTAGGGGGGGTAACAATCAGCCCCAGCATTTT	CASRGGNNQPQHF